These T cell receptor beta chains were read from a single sample in a study of identical twins. TCRdb used MiXCR to reprocess the 5' RACE reads, holding one entry per CDR3 protein. The sample shows 640,000 or so distinct CDR3 sequences, around 5.7% of them seen only once. The sequencing input was naive T cells sorted from blood. The receptor set was obtained from a man between 18 and 29 years old in good health. The CDR3 runs from the conserved cysteine through the conserved F or W. The order of the fields is clone size, J gene, V gene, D gene, CDR3 protein, CDR3 DNA. The D gene is left open where the match is weak. Not all rows give a size; the values are once, few, many and, for expanded clones, a class.

many	TRBJ1-4	TRBV30	-	CAWSLGQIDKKLFF	TGTGCCTGGAGCTTGGGACAAATTGATAAAAAACTGTTTTTT
many	TRBJ2-3	TRBV2	TRBD1	CATDRALTDTQYF	TGTGCCACTGACAGGGCTTTGACAGATACGCAGTATTTT
-	TRBJ2-5	TRBV5-5	-	CASSFSGLGTAETQYF	TGTGCCAGCAGCTTCTCGGGCCTTGGGACCGCCGAGACCCAGTACTTC
few	TRBJ2-5	TRBV5-1	-	CASSLENLQIAETQYF	TGCGCCAGCAGCTTGGAAAACCTTCAAATAGCAGAGACCCAGTACTTC
many	TRBJ2-2	TRBV20-1	TRBD2	CSAPGLAGGTGELFF	TGCAGTGCTCCGGGACTAGCGGGAGGCACCGGGGAGCTGTTTTTT
-	TRBJ1-4	TRBV20-1	TRBD1	CSARDPGQGTTNEKLFF	TGCAGTGCTAGAGATCCGGGACAGGGGACAACTAATGAAAAACTGTTTTTT
few	TRBJ1-3	TRBV4-3	-	CASSQDLENTIYF	TGCGCCAGCAGCCAAGATCTCGAAAACACCATATATTTT
few	TRBJ2-3	TRBV7-2	-	CASSSLMAGVTDTQYF	TGTGCCAGCAGCTCATTAATGGCAGGGGTCACAGATACGCAGTATTTT
many	TRBJ2-1	TRBV6-1	TRBD2	CASDYSAGPYNEQFF	TGTGCCAGTGATTATTCAGCGGGACCTTACAATGAGCAGTTCTTC
-	TRBJ2-7	TRBV3-1	-	CASSQGRTLYEQYF	TGTGCCAGCAGCCAAGGGAGGACACTCTACGAGCAGTACTTC
many	TRBJ2-1	TRBV20-1	-	CSADRRRARYNEQFF	TGCAGTGCAGATCGACGGAGGGCCAGGTACAATGAGCAGTTCTTC
-	TRBJ2-2	TRBV7-2	TRBD2	CADGLASRGELFF	TGTGCCGACGGACTAGCGTCCCGGGGGGAGCTGTTTTTT
few	TRBJ1-1	TRBV6-5	-	CATMGRGKAFF	TGTGCCACCATGGGGAGGGGAAAAGCTTTCTTT
many	TRBJ2-5	TRBV5-1	-	CASRARETQYF	TGTGCCAGCAGGGCCCGAGAGACCCAGTACTTC
many	TRBJ2-3	TRBV7-9	-	CATHQLTDTQYF	TGTGCCACCCACCAACTCACAGATACGCAGTATTTT
many	TRBJ2-5	TRBV18	TRBD2	CASSAVAGNRETQYF	TGTGCCAGCTCGGCGGTAGCGGGAAATCGAGAGACCCAGTACTTC
once	TRBJ2-2	TRBV28	TRBD1	CASSLGYRGHTGELFF	TGTGCCAGCAGTTTAGGATACAGGGGCCACACCGGGGAGCTGTTTTTT
few	TRBJ2-1	TRBV5-1	TRBD2	CASSWGLAGPNNNEQFF	TGCGCCAGCAGCTGGGGACTAGCGGGCCCCAATAACAATGAGCAGTTCTTC
many	TRBJ2-7	TRBV7-3	TRBD2	CASSRTSTGEQYF	TGTGCCAGCTCTCGGACTAGCACGGGCGAGCAGTACTTC
few	TRBJ2-6	TRBV4-1	TRBD1	CASSQRGPGANVLTF	TGCGCCAGCAGCCAAAGGGGGCCAGGGGCCAACGTCCTGACTTTC